This TCR beta chain was recorded in a study of shared clonotypes between healthy human individuals. TCRdb's copy holds only in-frame clones and misses some; the assay was immunoSEQ multiplex PCR. The sample carries more than 1 million clones, 75% to 80% recorded once. Every donor was a Caucasian adult from Nashville, Tennessee. There are 14 residues in the CDR3. CDR1 and CDR2 from the germline V gene are SGDLS and YYNGEE. The germline V and J ends were trimmed by 4 bases and 12 bases, with 20 bases remaining between them. V gene TRBV9 combines with J gene TRBJ2-1; no firm D call. Sample: memory CD4+ T cells from PBMCs. The sample's subset: CD45RA-negative fraction. This clonotype was sampled from a man between 18 and 35 years old in good health. Some clones in this sample may be carry-over from other donors' samples. CDR3 amino acids: CASSPMTSSIGQFF. Here the CDR3 DNA reads TGTGCCAGCAGCCCTATGACCTCCTCAATCGGGCAGTTCTTC.